This TCR beta chain was identified in a study of blood T cells in healthy people across ages. Overall study results and limits: The fall in TCR beta diversity per million T cells was roughly linear with age.

Germline V CDR1 and CDR2: SEHNR, FQNEAQ (reference sequence). The CDR3 length is 19 residues. V trimming: 4 bases; J trimming: 0 bases; junction bases outside the gene matches: 17. This clonotype was recorded once. Its antigen remains unknown. A J-beta primer mix and a sample-barcoded 5' primer were used in a second PCR of roughly 6 to 11 cycles. TCRdb reanalysed the 5' RACE reads using MiXCR and keeps one entry per CDR3 protein. The data hold about 970,000 distinct CDR3 sequences, with roughly 47% observed a single time. Sample: blood. The genes are TRBV7-9 and TRBJ1-1, with 7 bases identical to TRBD1. The TCR was taken from a woman aged 55-69 years in good health. CDR3 bases: TGTGCCAGCAGCTACCCCCGGCGGAGGGGGCAACGCGTGAACACTGAAGCTTTCTTT. Residues: CASSYPRRRGQRVNTEAFF.